Each of the 16 T cell receptor beta chains below was sequenced from the same sample in a study of T cell responses to AZD1222 COVID-19 vaccine. The protocol was immunoSEQ multiplex PCR, while the TCRdb copy is restricted to in-frame clones and leaves out a portion. The sample yields about 120,000 clones, 75% to 90% seen once. This sample comprised peripheral blood, obtained 28 days after the second AZD1222 dose. These receptors were obtained from an adult who received the AZD1222 COVID-19 vaccine.

The chain joins TRBV7-2 to TRBJ1-3; D unresolved. Deletions cut 4 bases from V and 1 base from J, with 14 bases between. The CDR3 contains 16 residues. In germline, CDR1 is SGHTA, CDR2 FQGNSA. The CDR3: CASSSEPPGSGNTIYF. The CDR3 bases are TGTGCCAGCAGCTCTGAACCCCCCGGGTCTGGAAACACCATATATTTT.

The chain combines TRBV19 with TRBJ1-3, with D uncertain. From germline, CDR1 is LNHDA and CDR2 SQIVND (reference sequence). V was trimmed by 10 bases and J by 0 bases, leaving 7 bases between them. The CDR3 consists of 12 residues. The CDR3 region is CATTSSGNTIYF. CDR3 sequence (DNA): TGTGCCACTACGAGCTCTGGAAACACCATATATTTT.

This chain uses TRBV10-3 with TRBJ1-3, with D uncertain. Germline CDR1 ENHRY, CDR2 SYGVKD. There are 14 residues in the CDR3. Trimming shortened V by 6 bases and J by 0 bases, and 9 bases separated the two germline ends. CDR3 DNA sequence: TGTGCCATCAGAAGTTCCAGCTCTGGAAACACCATATATTTT. Its translation is CAIRSSSSGNTIYF.

V usage is TRBV7-2 and J usage is TRBJ2-3; weak D call: TRBD2 (6 bases). Trimming took 5 bases from V and 4 from J, leaving 10 bases between them. The CDR3 length is 13 residues. The V gene's germline CDR1 is SGHTA and CDR2 FQGNSA. DNA for the CDR3: TGTGCCAGCAGCGTTCCGGGGGCAGATACGCAGTATTTT. Translated, it gives CASSVPGADTQYF.

The chain carries TRBV24-1 and TRBJ1-5, with 8 bases fitting TRBD1. Losses at the gene ends were 4 bases for V and 2 bases for J; bases not matched to a gene: 9. Germline loops: CDR1 KGHDR, CDR2 SFDVKD. This CDR3 comprises 17 residues. Here the CDR3 DNA reads TGTGCCACCAGTGACCCGGCGGGACAGGCGGGCAATCAGCCCCAGCATTTT. Amino acid sequence: CATSDPAGQAGNQPQHF.

The J gene is TRBJ2-7, the V gene TRBV7-8; D gene ambiguous. Trimming pared 0 bases from V and 4 bases from J, leaving 7 bases between. This CDR3 contains 13 residues. Germline V gene data show CDR1 as SGHVS and CDR2 as FQNEAQ. The CDR3 loop is CASSLALGYEQYF. CDR3 DNA sequence: TGTGCCAGCAGCTTAGCCCTCGGATACGAGCAGTACTTC.

V is TRBV10-1 and J is TRBJ1-3; 8 bases fit TRBD1. This CDR3 contains 16 residues. Looked up from germline, CDR1 is WNHNN and CDR2 is SYGVQD (reference sequence). The V gene end was trimmed by 6 bases and the J gene end by 0 bases; junction bases not matched to a gene: 7. The CDR3 sequence: CASRGTGGVSGNTIYF. The CDR3 DNA reads as TGCGCCAGCAGAGGGACAGGAGGGGTCTCTGGAAACACCATATATTTT.

In this sample, this clone turned up a few times. This chain joins TRBV20-1 and TRBJ1-5, with D unresolved. The germline gives CDR1 DFQATT, CDR2 SNEGSKA (reference sequence). This CDR3 has 14 residues. The germline V and J ends were trimmed by 3 bases and 2 bases, with 11 bases remaining between them. The CDR3 spells CSASRSIGNQPQHF. The CDR3 DNA is TGCAGTGCTAGTAGGAGTATTGGCAATCAGCCCCAGCATTTT.

V and J are TRBV28 and TRBJ2-3, with 8 positions matching TRBD2. The CDR3 has 13 residues. The V gene's germline CDR1 is MDHEN and CDR2 SYDVKM. Losses at the gene ends were 5 bases for V and 6 bases for J; bases not matched to a gene: 4. CDR3 coding DNA: TGTGCCAGCAGTGGCGGGAGGCGGGATACGCAGTATTTT. Translation gives CASSGGRRDTQYF.

The chain couples TRBV4-3 to TRBJ1-2; no definite D call. The germline V and J ends were trimmed by 3 bases and 4 bases, with 9 bases remaining between them. CDR1 is LGHNA and CDR2 is YSLEER in the germline V gene. This CDR3 contains 13 residues. CDR3 sequence: CASSHRVLYGYTF. CDR3 coding DNA: TGCGCCAGCAGCCACCGGGTCCTCTATGGCTACACCTTC.

V and J are TRBV9 and TRBJ2-1; D may be TRBD2 (5 bases). The ends were cut back, 0 bases at V and 2 bases at J, with 9 bases in the middle. From germline, CDR1 is SGDLS and CDR2 YYNGEE. The CDR3 has 15 amino acids. Here the CDR3 reads CASSVAPRAYNEQFF. The CDR3 DNA reads as TGTGCCAGCAGCGTAGCCCCGCGGGCCTACAATGAGCAGTTCTTC.

V is TRBV10-3 and J is TRBJ1-6, with 7 bases identical to TRBD1. V lost 9 bases, J lost 8 bases, and 10 bases stayed unmatched. CDR1 is ENHRY, CDR2 SYGVKD, per germline. The CDR3 extends over 14 amino acids. The DNA for the CDR3 is TGTGCCATAAGACCCACAGGGGAGGATTCACCCCTCCACTTT. Its protein is CAIRPTGEDSPLHF.

This clone is a singleton in its sample. This chain links TRBV7-2 with TRBJ2-2; D may be TRBD1 (5 bases). This CDR3 comprises 17 residues. Trimming took 3 bases from V and 5 from J, leaving 19 bases between them. Germline loops: CDR1 SGHTA, CDR2 FQGNSA. The CDR3, as DNA: TGTGCCAGCAGCTTTTTGCCAGGGCTTAGGGGAACCGGGGAGCTGTTTTTT. Its translation: CASSFLPGLRGTGELFF.

The chain has TRBV7-9 and TRBJ2-2; D remains unclear. With 3 bases removed from V and 5 bases from J, the gap between germline ends came to 10 bases. This CDR3 contains 14 residues. CDR1 is SEHNR, CDR2 FQNEAQ, per germline (reference sequence). The DNA of the CDR3 is TGTGCCAGCAGCTTCGAGAGACTTACCGGGGAGCTGTTTTTT. Amino acid sequence: CASSFERLTGELFF.

V gene TRBV4-2 combines with J gene TRBJ2-2, with 8 bases aligning to TRBD1. V lost 5 bases and J lost 0; bases outside the gene matches: 8. This CDR3 is built from 17 residues. The germline V gene encodes CDR1 LGHNA and CDR2 YNFKEQ. The CDR3: CASSYPGGPANTGELFF. Here the CDR3 DNA reads TGTGCCAGCAGCTACCCAGGGGGCCCCGCGAACACCGGGGAGCTGTTTTTT.

This clone was recorded once. V usage is TRBV7-2 and J usage is TRBJ2-2; the D call may be TRBD1 or TRBD2 (5 bases each). This CDR3 region has 15 residues. V was pared by 1 base and J by 4 bases, with 10 bases between. CDR1 is SGHTA, CDR2 FQGNSA, per germline. This CDR3 is CASSLEQAGTGELFF. Written as DNA, the CDR3 is TGTGCCAGCAGCTTAGAACAGGCGGGCACCGGGGAGCTGTTTTTT.